These 24 T cell receptor beta chains came from one sample sequenced in a study of shared clonotypes between healthy human individuals. Using immunoSEQ multiplex PCR, the repertoire was profiled, and TCRdb retains in-frame clones only, with some absent. The sample comprises more than 450,000 clones, roughly 78% of which are singletons, and 10% to 15% rests with the top ten. Input material: PBMCs. The receptors here all came from a woman aged 40 to 50 in good health. Some clones in this sample may be carry-over from other donors' samples.

The rearrangement joins TRBV19 to TRBJ1-1; weak D call: TRBD1 (5 bases). This CDR3 spans 15 amino acids. The V end lost 2 bases, the J end lost 0 bases, and 10 bases lay between the germline ends. Germline assignment: CDR1 LNHDA and CDR2 SQIVND (reference sequence). This CDR3 reads CASSIQGRLNTEAFF. CDR3 sequence (DNA): TGTGCCAGTAGTATACAGGGCAGGCTGAACACTGAAGCTTTCTTT.

The chain has TRBV5-1 and TRBJ2-5; a weak D match, TRBD2 (6 bases). The germline gives CDR1 SGHRS, CDR2 YFSETQ. The CDR3 totals 15 residues. Deletions cut 3 bases from V and 4 bases from J, with 16 bases between. For the CDR3, the DNA is TGCGCCAGCAGCTACCCCGGGGGAATGGGAGAGACCCAGTACTTC. It specifies CASSYPGGMGETQYF.

The CDR3 loop is CASSYSRTSNEQFF. CDR3 DNA: TGTGCCAGCAGTTACTCCCGGACTAGCAATGAGCAGTTCTTC. The genes are TRBV6-7 and TRBJ2-1, with TRBD2 matching 7 bases. TRBV6-7 is labeled an ORF, and its function is uncertain. The CDR3 extends over 14 amino acids. V lost 0 bases and J lost 6; bases outside the gene matches: 2.

This clone was observed once. V is TRBV4-3 and J is TRBJ2-3; TRBD2 agrees at 9 bases. Germline V lookup: CDR1 LGHNA, CDR2 YSLEER. The CDR3 extends over 17 amino acids. V trimming: 0 bases; J trimming: 2 bases; junction bases outside the gene matches: 6. The CDR3 is CASSQDPTSGYTDTQYF. In DNA form, the CDR3 reads TGCGCCAGCAGCCAAGACCCGACTAGCGGCTACACAGATACGCAGTATTTT.

The chain recombines TRBV15 with TRBJ2-2, with TRBD1 matching over 7 bases. CDR3 length: 16 amino acids. V was clipped by 0 bases and J by 7 bases; unmatched bases: 8. Germline V CDR1 and CDR2: LNHNV, YYDKDF (reference sequence). The CDR3 loop reads CATSRDRGTVIGELFF. The CDR3 DNA follows: TGTGCCACCAGCAGAGATAGGGGGACAGTTATCGGGGAGCTGTTTTTT.

This rearrangement joins TRBV19 to TRBJ2-6, with 7 bases that match TRBD2. This CDR3 spans 17 amino acids. Germline values: CDR1 LNHDA, CDR2 SQIVND (reference sequence). V was clipped by 7 bases and J by 4 bases; unmatched bases: 13. CDR3 nucleotide sequence: TGTGCCAGTATTTCTGCGACGGGGAGGGCCGGGGCCAACGTCCTGACTTTC. Translated: CASISATGRAGANVLTF.

The chain links TRBV6-1 to TRBJ2-1, with 11 bases matching TRBD1. CDR1 is MNHNS and CDR2 is SASEGT in the germline V gene. The CDR3 sequence is 15 residues long. Trimming at V came to 7 bases and at J to 9 bases, leaving 11 bases not matched to a gene. The CDR3 sequence is CASTSGTGGVGEQFF. In DNA, the CDR3 is TGTGCCAGCACCTCCGGGACAGGGGGTGTCGGTGAGCAGTTCTTC.

The chain links TRBV11-2 to TRBJ1-5; TRBD1 matches 7 bases. The CDR3 length is 16 residues. Germline loops: CDR1 SGHAT, CDR2 FQNNGV. The trim removed 1 base at V and 6 bases at J, leaving 9 bases unmatched. The CDR3 is CASSLAGQHFGQPQHF. The CDR3 nucleotides are TGTGCCAGCAGCTTAGCGGGACAGCACTTCGGTCAGCCCCAGCATTTT.

J is TRBJ1-4 and V is TRBV11-2; 10 bases agree with TRBD1. This CDR3 has 15 residues. The trim removed 5 bases at V and 6 bases at J, leaving 6 bases unmatched. Germline V gives CDR1 SGHAT, CDR2 FQNNGV. This chain's CDR3 is CASSPRTGGYEKLFF. DNA for the CDR3: TGTGCCAGCAGCCCGCGGACAGGGGGATATGAAAAACTGTTTTTT.

This clone was recorded a few times. V gene TRBV25-1 combines with J gene TRBJ1-1; D not certain. Germline loops: CDR1 MGHDK, CDR2 SYGVNS. Trimming took off 6 bases at V and 1 base at J, with 12 bases between the two ends. The CDR3 has 14 residues. CDR3 coding DNA: TGTGCCAGCAGGAGTCCAGACGAGAACACTGAAGCTTTCTTT. It translates to CASRSPDENTEAFF. Supplemented by reference TRBV25-1 and TRBJ1-1, the full variable domain reads EADIYQTPRYLVIGTGKKITLECSQTMGHDKMYWYQQDPGMELHLIHYSYGVNSTEKGDLSSESTVSRIRTEHFPLTLESARPSHTSQYLCASRSPDENTEAFFGQGTRLTVV.

This clone has a handful of counts. The V and J genes are TRBV7-2 and TRBJ2-7, with TRBD2 identical over 8 bases. Germline loops: CDR1 SGHTA, CDR2 FQGNSA. The CDR3 is made up of 15 amino acids. V dropped 5 bases and J dropped 0; count of bases not matched to a gene: 6. This CDR3 reads CASSRGGIRSYEQYF. In DNA, the CDR3 is TGTGCCAGCAGCCGGGGGGGGATACGCTCCTACGAGCAGTACTTC.

The chain carries TRBV11-2 and TRBJ2-7, with unresolved D. The CDR3 extends over 12 amino acids. Trimming stripped 4 bases from V and 7 bases from J, with 11 bases between. Per the germline V gene, CDR1 is SGHAT and CDR2 is FQNNGV. CDR3 loop: CASSSAEYEQYF. CDR3 bases: TGTGCCAGCAGCTCCGCAGAATATGAGCAGTACTTC.

The chain links TRBV6-5 to TRBJ2-5; D not certain. The CDR3 consists of 11 residues. Deletions cut 6 bases from V and 7 bases from J, with 9 bases between. CDR1 MNHEY and CDR2 SVGAGI come from the germline V gene. CDR3 sequence reads: CASRLGSTQYF. The CDR3 DNA reads as TGTGCCAGCAGGCTTGGTTCGACCCAGTACTTC.

The chain employs TRBV7-6 and TRBJ2-1; 7 nucleotides line up with TRBD2. CDR1 is SGHVS, CDR2 FNYEAQ, per germline. The CDR3 has 16 amino acids. V was clipped by 5 bases and J by 5 bases; unmatched bases: 12. The chain's CDR3 is CASSPYREANNNEQFF. The CDR3 DNA follows: TGTGCCAGCAGCCCCTACCGGGAGGCGAACAACAATGAGCAGTTCTTC.

This chain links TRBV7-9 with TRBJ2-3, with 10 bases lining up with TRBD2. Per the germline V gene, CDR1 is SEHNR and CDR2 is FQNEAQ (reference sequence). CDR3 length equals 16 residues. Germline trimming cut 5 bases from V and 1 base from J; bases unmatched to any gene: 6. The CDR3 DNA is TGTGCCAGCAGCACATGGCTAGCGGGAGGCACAGATACGCAGTATTTT. It translates to CASSTWLAGGTDTQYF.

The chain is built from TRBV18 and TRBJ2-2; D is undetermined. The germline gives CDR1 KGHSH, CDR2 LQKENI. The CDR3 contains 16 residues. The V end lost 0 bases, the J end lost 3 bases, and 11 bases lay between the germline ends. This chain's CDR3 is CASSPPLGPDTGELFF. In DNA form, the CDR3 reads TGTGCCAGCTCACCACCGCTGGGCCCGGACACCGGGGAGCTGTTTTTT.

V is TRBV6-5 and J is TRBJ2-1; 9 bases align to TRBD2. V was pared by 2 bases and J by 12 bases, with 8 bases of the junction left unmatched. This CDR3 is 14 amino acids long. Germline V lookup: CDR1 MNHEY, CDR2 SVGAGI. CDR3 bases: TGTGCCAGCAGTTACCTCATAGCGGGAGCGGGGCAGTTCTTC. Amino acid sequence: CASSYLIAGAGQFF.

V is TRBV28 and J is TRBJ2-7; D possibly uses TRBD1 or TRBD2 (5 bases each). V was clipped by 6 bases and J by 2 bases, with 14 bases between them. Germline V gene lookup returns CDR1 MDHEN and CDR2 SYDVKM. This CDR3 comprises 14 residues. The CDR3 region has the DNA TGTGCCAGCAGGGGGACCGGGACGACCTACGAGCAGTACTTC. Its translation: CASRGTGTTYEQYF.

CDR3 protein: CASSLDVLGAYGYTF. For the CDR3, the DNA is TGTGCCAGCAGCTTGGACGTCCTGGGGGCCTATGGCTACACCTTC. The genes are TRBV5-4 and TRBJ1-2; possible D gene TRBD1, 6 bases. CDR1 is SGHNT, CDR2 YYREEE, per germline (reference sequence). The germline V and J ends were trimmed by 0 bases and 4 bases, with 13 bases remaining between them. CDR3 size: 15 residues. The full variable domain, its missing parts supplied by reference TRBV5-4 and TRBJ1-2, is ETGVTQSPTHLIKTRGQQVTLRCSSQSGHNTVSWYQQALGQGPQFIFQYYREEENGRGNFPPRFSGLQFPNYSSELNVNALELDDSALYLCASSLDVLGAYGYTFGSGTRLTVV.

The chain recombines TRBV18 with TRBJ1-1; TRBD1 is a possible D gene (5 bases). The V and J ends lost 6 bases and 4 bases respectively, with 21 bases between them. Per the germline V gene, CDR1 is KGHSH and CDR2 is LQKENI. This CDR3 spans 16 amino acids. The chain's CDR3 is CASSPGGPRTSTEAFF. The CDR3 DNA sequence: TGTGCCAGCTCCCCGGGGGGACCGAGGACGAGCACTGAAGCTTTCTTT.

The chain joins TRBV2 to TRBJ1-5; 7 bases line up with TRBD1. The CDR3 has 13 residues. Germline loops: CDR1 SNHLY, CDR2 FYNNEI. The junction had 7 bases not matched to a gene; V was cut back by 8 bases and J by 6 bases. CDR3 amino acids: CASRQGEGQPQHF. The DNA for the CDR3 is TGTGCCAGCCGACAGGGAGAGGGTCAGCCCCAGCATTTT.

The chain combines TRBV18 with TRBJ2-5, with 10 positions matching TRBD1. This CDR3 is 16 amino acids long. Germline-derived CDR1 and CDR2 are KGHSH and LQKENI. The junction had 2 bases not matched to a gene; V was cut back by 0 bases and J by 1 base. The chain's CDR3 is CASSPPRTGGQETQYF. DNA of the CDR3: TGTGCCAGCTCACCACCTCGGACAGGGGGCCAAGAGACCCAGTACTTC.

The CDR3 loop reads CASSPQVRGTYTDTQYF. The DNA of the CDR3 is TGTGCCAGCAGCCCACAAGTACGCGGGACTTACACAGATACGCAGTATTTT. The V and J genes are TRBV7-2 and TRBJ2-3; perhaps TRBD2 as D (6 bases). CDR1 is SGHTA, CDR2 FQGNSA, per germline. This CDR3 comprises 17 residues. V lost 5 bases, J lost 2 bases, and 20 bases lay in between.

This rearrangement joins TRBV28 to TRBJ1-1, with 9 bases lining up with TRBD1. CDR1 and CDR2 (germline): MDHEN, SYDVKM. The CDR3 is made up of 14 amino acids. V was pared by 3 bases and J by 8 bases, with 7 bases of the junction left unmatched. CDR3: CASSLDTGGLEAFF. The CDR3 nucleotides read TGTGCCAGCAGTTTGGACACAGGGGGCTTGGAAGCTTTCTTT.